This TCR beta chain was identified during a study of blood T cell dynamics during melanoma immunotherapy. A fixed DNA input of 350 ng was used per bulk PBMC sample. Assay: immunoSEQ multiplex PCR; the TCRdb copy retains only in-frame clones and omits some. This sample yields 9,000 to 13,000 clones, of which about 88% are seen a single time; less than 7.5% belongs to the top ten. The trim removed 1 base at V and 5 bases at J, leaving 6 bases unmatched. CDR3 length: 14 residues. CDR1 and CDR2 (germline): GTSNPN, SVGIG (reference sequence). Time point described: pre-treatment baseline. Disease control meant complete response, partial response or stable disease at 12 weeks.

This chain uses TRBV30 with TRBJ1-2; 8 nucleotides line up with TRBD1. This material consisted of blood, taken from a patient treated with checkpoint blockade. The TCR comes from a human donor with melanoma. The CDR3 is CAWSADRGVYGYTF. The CDR3 nucleotides are TGTGCCTGGAGTGCCGACAGGGGCGTGTATGGCTACACCTTC.